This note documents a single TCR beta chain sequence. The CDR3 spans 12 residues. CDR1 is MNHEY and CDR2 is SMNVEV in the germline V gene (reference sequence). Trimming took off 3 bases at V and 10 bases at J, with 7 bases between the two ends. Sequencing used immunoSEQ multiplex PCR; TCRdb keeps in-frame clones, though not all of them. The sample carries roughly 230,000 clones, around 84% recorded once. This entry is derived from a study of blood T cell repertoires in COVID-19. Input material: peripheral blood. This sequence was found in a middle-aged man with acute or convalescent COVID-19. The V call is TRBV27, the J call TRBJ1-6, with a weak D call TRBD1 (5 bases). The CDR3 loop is CASSFQGSPLHF. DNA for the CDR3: TGTGCCAGCAGTTTTCAGGGATCACCCCTCCACTTT.